This T cell receptor beta chain was sequenced for a study of identical twins. TCRdb re-called the 5' RACE reads with MiXCR, one entry per CDR3 protein. This table holds around 680,000 distinct CDR3 sequences, less than 10% found once. This CDR3 contains 13 residues. V was pared by 5 bases and J by 6 bases, with 10 bases between. Germline values: CDR1 SGHTA, CDR2 FQGTGA. These records were also assigned to another study, of yellow fever vaccine responses in identical twins.

The receptor was derived from a woman younger than 30 in good health. Source material: PBMCs. The chain recombines TRBV7-3 with TRBJ2-2; D may be TRBD1 (6 bases). The CDR3 DNA follows: TGTGCCAGCAGCCACAGGGTTCCCGGGGAGCTGTTTTTT. Translation gives CASSHRVPGELFF.